This T cell receptor beta chain was captured by sequencing in a study of blood T cell repertoires in COVID-19. Looking at the study overall: Nucleic acid was either cDNA or gDNA, and it came from T cells, B-cell-depleted T cells, or PBMCs.

Germline V gene sequence: CDR1 SGHAT, CDR2 FQNNGV. This CDR3 region has 15 residues. Trimming removed 2 bases from V and 6 bases from J; junction bases left unmatched: 8. The table came from immunoSEQ multiplex PCR; TCRdb's copy has only in-frame clones and leaves some out. The sample has 180,000 or so clones; approximately 79% are singletons. This clone was picked up a small number of times. The sequenced sample was peripheral blood. The chain couples TRBV11-2 to TRBJ2-3; 7 nucleotides match TRBD2. The receptor was derived from a man aged 50 to 60 who had recovered from COVID-19. The CDR3 DNA follows: TGTGCCAGCAGCTTATCCGACCGGGACTACGATACGCAGTATTTT. It yields the protein CASSLSDRDYDTQYF.